This T cell receptor (beta chain) was identified during a study of beta chain features in type 1 diabetes. General study results and limits: The study found that naive, central memory and Treg TCRB repertoires appeared more similar in patients than in healthy donors. In type 1 diabetes patients, VDJ junctions had fewer insertions; deletions at these junctions were more frequent.

This clone was seen a few times. Its cognate antigen is unknown. Sequencing targeted expressed TCRB transcripts, as all isolated RNA had been reverse transcribed. For naive, central memory and regulatory T cell samples, reads averaged around 3.6 million. TCRdb's table, derived via immunoSEQ multiplex PCR, lists solely in-frame clones and lacks some. The table includes about 340,000 clones, 8% detected once. Each of the CD4+ naive, central memory, regulatory and stem cell-like memory populations was sorted via CD45RO/CCR7/CD25/CD127/CD95/CD27. This receptor was obtained from a young woman in good health. Sequencing was performed on central memory CD4+ T cells from blood.

The chain's CDR3 is CASRRIAGTGNTGELFF. The CDR3 DNA reads TGTGCCAGCAGACGTATTGCCGGGACAGGGAACACCGGGGAGCTGTTTTTT. This chain joins TRBV7-9 and TRBJ2-2; the match to TRBD1 covers 8 bases. There are 17 residues in the CDR3. V was pared by 6 bases and J by 1 base, with 10 bases of the junction left unmatched. CDR1 is SEHNR, CDR2 FQNEAQ, per germline (reference sequence).